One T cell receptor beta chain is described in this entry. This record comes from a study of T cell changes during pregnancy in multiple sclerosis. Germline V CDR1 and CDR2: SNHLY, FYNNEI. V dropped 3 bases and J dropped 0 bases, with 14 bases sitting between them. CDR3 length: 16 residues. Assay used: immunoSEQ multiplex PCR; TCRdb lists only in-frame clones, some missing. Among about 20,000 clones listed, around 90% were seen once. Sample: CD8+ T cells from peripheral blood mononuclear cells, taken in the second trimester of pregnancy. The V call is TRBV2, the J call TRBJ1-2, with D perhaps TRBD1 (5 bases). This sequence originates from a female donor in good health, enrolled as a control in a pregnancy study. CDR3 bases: TGTGCCAGCAGTGATAAGGGGCAGACAACTAACTATGGCTACACCTTC. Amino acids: CASSDKGQTTNYGYTF. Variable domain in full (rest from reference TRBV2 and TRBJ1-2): EPEVTQTPSHQVTQMGQEVILRCVPISNHLYFYWYRQILGQKVEFLVSFYNNEISEKSEIFDDQFSVERPDGSNFTLKIRSTKLEDSAMYFCASSDKGQTTNYGYTFGSGTRLTVV.